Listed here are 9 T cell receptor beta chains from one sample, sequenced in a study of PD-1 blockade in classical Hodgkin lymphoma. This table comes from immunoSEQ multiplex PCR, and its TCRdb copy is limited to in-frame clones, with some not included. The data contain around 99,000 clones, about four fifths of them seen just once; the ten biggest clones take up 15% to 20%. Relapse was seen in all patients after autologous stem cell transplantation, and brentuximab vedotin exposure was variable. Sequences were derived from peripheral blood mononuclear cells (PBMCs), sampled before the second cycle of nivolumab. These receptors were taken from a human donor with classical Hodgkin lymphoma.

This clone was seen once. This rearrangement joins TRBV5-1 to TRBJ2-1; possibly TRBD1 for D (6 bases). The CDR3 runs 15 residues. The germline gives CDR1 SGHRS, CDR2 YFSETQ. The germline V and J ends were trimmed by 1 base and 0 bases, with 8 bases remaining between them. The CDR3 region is CASSLQGTSYNEQFF. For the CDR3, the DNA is TGCGCCAGCAGCTTGCAGGGGACCTCCTACAATGAGCAGTTCTTC.

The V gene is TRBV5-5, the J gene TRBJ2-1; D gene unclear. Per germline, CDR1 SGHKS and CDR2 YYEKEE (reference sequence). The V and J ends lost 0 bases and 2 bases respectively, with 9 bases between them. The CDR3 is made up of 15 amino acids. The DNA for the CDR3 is TGTGCCAGCAGCTTGGAACTTTTGCCCTACAATGAGCAGTTCTTC. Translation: CASSLELLPYNEQFF.

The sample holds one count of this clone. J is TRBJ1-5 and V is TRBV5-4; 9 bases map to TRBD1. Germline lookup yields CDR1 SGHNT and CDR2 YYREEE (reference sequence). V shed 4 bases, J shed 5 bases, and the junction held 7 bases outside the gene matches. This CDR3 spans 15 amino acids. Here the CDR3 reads CASSPGQGRDQPQHF. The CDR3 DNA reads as TGTGCCAGCAGCCCGGGACAGGGTAGGGATCAGCCCCAGCATTTT.

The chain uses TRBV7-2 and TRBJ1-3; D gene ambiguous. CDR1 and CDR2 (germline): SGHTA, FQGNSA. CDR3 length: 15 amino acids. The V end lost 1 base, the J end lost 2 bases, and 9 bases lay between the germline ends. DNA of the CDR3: TGTGCCAGCAGCTTAGACCGGGGTACTGGAAACACCATATATTTT. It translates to CASSLDRGTGNTIYF.

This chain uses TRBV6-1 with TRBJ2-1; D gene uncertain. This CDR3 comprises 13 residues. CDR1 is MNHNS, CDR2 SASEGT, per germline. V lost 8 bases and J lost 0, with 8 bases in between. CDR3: CASATSSYNEQFF. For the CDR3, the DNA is TGTGCCAGCGCGACCAGCTCCTACAATGAGCAGTTCTTC.

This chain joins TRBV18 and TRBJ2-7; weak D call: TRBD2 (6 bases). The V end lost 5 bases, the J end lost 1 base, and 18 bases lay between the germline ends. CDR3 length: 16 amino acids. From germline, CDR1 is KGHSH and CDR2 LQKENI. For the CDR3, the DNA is TGTGCCAGCTCATCGGGACTTTCTTACTCGTCCTACGAGCAGTACTTC. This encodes CASSSGLSYSSYEQYF.

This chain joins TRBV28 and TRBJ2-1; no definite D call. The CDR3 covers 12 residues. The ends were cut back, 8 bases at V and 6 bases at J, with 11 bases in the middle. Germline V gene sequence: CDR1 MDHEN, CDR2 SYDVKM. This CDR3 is CASSAWANEQFF. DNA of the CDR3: TGTGCCAGCTCCGCCTGGGCCAATGAGCAGTTCTTC.

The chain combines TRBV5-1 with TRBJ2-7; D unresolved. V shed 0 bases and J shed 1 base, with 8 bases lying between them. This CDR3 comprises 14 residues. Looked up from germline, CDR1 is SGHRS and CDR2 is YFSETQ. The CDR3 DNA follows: TGCGCCAGCAGCTTGGGAGACGTATCCTACGAGCAGTACTTC. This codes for CASSLGDVSYEQYF.

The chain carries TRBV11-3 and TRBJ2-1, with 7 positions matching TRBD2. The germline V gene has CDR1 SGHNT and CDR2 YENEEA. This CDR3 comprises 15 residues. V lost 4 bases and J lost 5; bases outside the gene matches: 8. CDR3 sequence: CASSSSAGSHNEQFF. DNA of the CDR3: TGTGCCAGCAGCTCCTCAGCGGGATCCCACAATGAGCAGTTCTTC.